Listed here are 9 T cell receptor beta chains from one sample, sequenced in a study of blood T cell repertoires in COVID-19. TCRdb's table, derived via immunoSEQ multiplex PCR, lists solely in-frame clones and lacks some. This sample has approximately 97,000 clones; about 89% occur once, and the top ten carry roughly 21%. Sequences were obtained from peripheral blood. The receptors originated from a human donor in a cohort sampled during active COVID-19.

This chain connects TRBV24-1 to TRBJ1-1; the D gene is possibly TRBD1 (6 bases). The CDR3 sequence is 12 residues long. In germline, CDR1 is KGHDR, CDR2 SFDVKD. V lost 9 bases and J 5 bases, leaving 12 bases between the germline ends. The CDR3 DNA sequence: TGTGCCACCGGGGGCGAGGTGACTGAAGCTTTCTTT. As protein: CATGGEVTEAFF.

The V gene is TRBV2, the J gene TRBJ1-4; 7 bases align to TRBD1. V lost 5 bases, J lost 3 bases, and 6 bases stayed unmatched. This CDR3 contains 15 residues. Germline-derived CDR1 and CDR2 are SNHLY and FYNNEI. The CDR3, as DNA: TGTGCCAGCAGTACCAGGACAGGCTCTAATGAAAAACTGTTTTTT. This gives the protein CASSTRTGSNEKLFF.

This clone has just one count. The J gene is TRBJ1-6, the V gene TRBV5-4; the D is unclear. The germline V and J ends were trimmed by 4 bases and 7 bases, with 12 bases remaining between them. This CDR3 has 14 residues. CDR1 and CDR2 from the germline V gene are SGHNT and YYREEE (reference sequence). The CDR3 here is CASSPLRENSPLHF. CDR3 bases: TGTGCCAGCAGCCCGTTGAGGGAGAATTCACCCCTCCACTTT.

J is TRBJ1-2 and V is TRBV5-4; 7 bases fit TRBD1. This CDR3 is 15 amino acids long. In germline, CDR1 is SGHNT, CDR2 YYREEE (reference sequence). J lost 2 bases, V lost 4 bases, and 8 bases had no gene match. The CDR3 reads CASSPTGSLNYGYTF. CDR3 nucleotides: TGTGCCAGCAGCCCGACAGGGAGCCTCAACTATGGCTACACCTTC.

In its sample, this clone was seen a few times. J is TRBJ2-2 and V is TRBV4-3; 8 bases match TRBD2. J gave up 1 base and V 0 bases, and 4 bases lay outside the gene matches. CDR1 and CDR2 (germline): LGHNA, YSLEER. The CDR3 covers 17 residues. DNA for the CDR3: TGCGCCAGCAGCCAAGATCCTAGCGGGTTGAACACCGGGGAGCTGTTTTTT. Translation: CASSQDPSGLNTGELFF.

This rearrangement joins TRBV27 to TRBJ2-2; 7 bases align to TRBD2. V lost 4 bases to trimming and J lost 5 bases; unmatched junction nucleotides: 7. The CDR3 totals 15 residues. Looked up from germline, CDR1 is MNHEY and CDR2 is SMNVEV (reference sequence). CDR3 in amino acids: CASSSRLAGTGELFF. CDR3 DNA sequence: TGTGCCAGCAGTTCCCGACTAGCAGGGACCGGGGAGCTGTTTTTT.

The chain couples TRBV11-2 to TRBJ1-5; D might be TRBD1 (6 bases). V was pared by 5 bases and J by 7 bases, with 12 bases between. Germline CDR1 SGHAT, CDR2 FQNNGV. This CDR3 region has 13 residues. As DNA, the CDR3 is TGTGCCAGCAGCGTCAGGGGTGGACAGCCCCAGCATTTT. Its translation: CASSVRGGQPQHF.

The CDR3 spells CSVEDRFSYEQYF. The DNA of the CDR3 is TGCAGCGTTGAAGACAGGTTTTCCTACGAGCAGTACTTC. This chain joins TRBV29-1 and TRBJ2-7; the D is unclear. Per germline, CDR1 SQVTM and CDR2 ANQGSEA. V was cut by 0 bases and J by 1 base, with 7 bases left in between. CDR3 length: 13 amino acids.

The chain couples TRBV2 to TRBJ2-5; D call uncertain. Germline V gives CDR1 SNHLY, CDR2 FYNNEI. This CDR3 is 12 amino acids long. The V end was cut by 6 bases, the J end by 0 bases, with 5 bases between. The CDR3 DNA sequence: TGTGCCAGCAGGGGCTACCAAGAGACCCAGTACTTC. Translated, it gives CASRGYQETQYF.